The present T cell receptor beta chain was sequenced within a study of blood T cells in healthy people across ages. The second PCR ran roughly 7 to 12 cycles with a sample-barcoded 5' primer and J-beta primers. TCRdb analysed the 5' RACE reads with MiXCR anew, one entry per CDR3 protein. The sample gives more than 650,000 distinct CDR3 sequences, 22% of which show up once; approximately 20% is in the top ten. The CDR3 spans 16 residues. V lost 6 bases to trimming and J lost 1 base, with 18 bases between them. CDR1 LGHDT and CDR2 YNNKEL come from the germline V gene (reference sequence). There are a few counts of this clonotype.

The genes are TRBV3-1 and TRBJ2-5; D may be TRBD1 (7 bases). The receptor was derived from a man between 65 and 85 years old in good health. The sample consisted of blood. The chain's CDR3 is CASRPTARGVQETQYF. CDR3 bases: TGTGCCAGCAGGCCCACGGCCAGGGGGGTCCAAGAGACCCAGTACTTC.